The T cell receptor (beta chain) described here comes from a study of blood T cells in healthy people across ages. At least ten counts were recorded for this clonotype. Its matching antigen is unknown. Whole-study results and caveats: Whereas aged donors had fewer naive CD4+ cells, long-lived donors had more of them and higher diversity.

A second PCR of about 7 to 12 cycles used a sample-barcoded 5' primer and a J-beta primer mix. TCRdb independently ran MiXCR on the 5' RACE reads; one entry per CDR3 protein. Of roughly 800,000 distinct CDR3 sequences listed, 35% to 40% are singletons. The sequenced material came from blood. This clonotype was obtained from a man aged 18 to 30 in good health.

CDR3 nucleotide sequence: TGCAGTGCTAGAGATCGAGGACAGTCCTACAATGAGCAGTTCTTC. Translating gives CSARDRGQSYNEQFF. J is TRBJ2-1 and V is TRBV20-1; weak D call: TRBD1 (6 bases). The germline CDR1 and CDR2 sequences are DFQATT and SNEGSKA (reference sequence). This CDR3 is 15 amino acids long. V lost 0 bases and J lost 1, with 10 bases in between.